This TCR beta chain was found in a study of cytomegalovirus exposure and HLA in healthy donors. The primer mix had 60 Vbeta and 13 Jbeta primers. Clones were read by immunoSEQ multiplex PCR, and TCRdb kept only the in-frame ones, dropping some. The data show 190,000 or so clones, and the top ten clones hold 0.74%. The CDR3 spans 16 residues. The junction had 10 bases not matched to a gene; V was cut back by 5 bases and J by 5 bases. CDR1 SGHTS and CDR2 YDEGEE come from the germline V gene. Study observations and caveats: In a later analysis, at a false discovery rate of 0.05, roughly 17,000 TCR beta sequences were associated with HLA alleles.

As for this clone: The antigen is undetermined.

This TCR derives from a boy younger than 18 in good health and CMV-seronegative. Sample: PBMCs. This sequence joins TRBV5-8 and TRBJ2-3; 11 bases are shared with TRBD1. The chain's CDR3 is CASRPPPGQGGDTQYF. CDR3 bases: TGTGCCAGCAGACCCCCTCCGGGACAGGGGGGAGATACGCAGTATTTT.